This T cell receptor beta chain appears in the sequencing data of a study of T cell responses to AZD1222 COVID-19 vaccine. The germline CDR1 and CDR2 sequences are KGHSH and LQKENI. The CDR3 length is 14 residues. V lost 8 bases and J lost 5; bases outside the gene matches: 6. Profiling relied on immunoSEQ multiplex PCR, and the TCRdb table lists in-frame clones only, not all of them. The table records roughly 99,000 clones, about nine tenths of them present only once. Study results and caveats: Donors were chiefly white British, with a greater number of females, and clonal diversity was perhaps underestimated. Nearly half of spike-specific TCRs reportedly target variant regions that are unmutated in the B.1.351 and B.1.1.7 variants.

On this clone itself: Its matching antigen is unknown.

The starting material was peripheral blood, obtained on day 0 of AZD1222 vaccination. The chain carries TRBV18 and TRBJ1-6, with 7 bases that match TRBD1. This clonotype originated in an adult in good health. The CDR3 sequence: CASRKGTDNSPLHF. The CDR3 DNA follows: TGTGCCAGCCGGAAGGGGACAGATAATTCACCCCTCCACTTT.